Each of the 24 T cell receptor beta chains below was sequenced from the same sample in a study of CD8+ T cells in alopecia areata. RNA, once extracted, was reverse transcribed into cDNA for use as the sequencing template. Only in-frame clones appear in the TCRdb table, and some are missing; sequencing was by immunoSEQ multiplex PCR. The sample has about 200,000 clones, 57% seen once. The sequenced sample was CD4+ T cells sorted from blood, obtained at week 0. These receptors were obtained from a human donor with alopecia areata.

The V and J genes are TRBV6-1 and TRBJ1-2; possibly TRBD1 for D (6 bases). Trimming removed 2 bases at V and 4 bases at J, with 8 bases between. This CDR3 region has 13 residues. The germline V gene encodes CDR1 MNHNS and CDR2 SASEGT. The CDR3 bases are TGTGCCAGCAGTGAAAAAGGGGGCTATGGCTACACCTTC. Amino acids: CASSEKGGYGYTF.

The genes are TRBV15 and TRBJ1-1; D is unclear. CDR1 is LNHNV and CDR2 is YYDKDF in the germline V gene (reference sequence). CDR3 length: 12 residues. V was cut by 2 bases and J by 2 bases, with 3 bases left in between. CDR3 in amino acids: CATSRFNTEAFF. The CDR3 coding sequence is TGTGCCACCAGCAGATTTAACACTGAAGCTTTCTTT.

V gene TRBV7-8 combines with J gene TRBJ2-5; D remains unclear. From germline, CDR1 is SGHVS and CDR2 FQNEAQ. CDR3 length equals 14 residues. V lost 7 bases to trimming and J lost 5 bases, with 17 bases between them. The CDR3 DNA reads TGTGCCAGCACCCAAACAACCCTCGGGGAGACCCAGTACTTC. Translation gives CASTQTTLGETQYF.

This chain uses TRBV2 with TRBJ1-2, with D hard to call. V was clipped by 6 bases and J by 4 bases, with 9 bases between them. Germline lookup yields CDR1 SNHLY and CDR2 FYNNEI. This CDR3 has 12 residues. CDR3 DNA sequence: TGTGCCAGCAGCCCGTTTGGCTATGGCTACACCTTC. Its protein is CASSPFGYGYTF. Full variable domain (remainder filled in from reference TRBV2 and TRBJ1-2): EPEVTQTPSHQVTQMGQEVILRCVPISNHLYFYWYRQILGQKVEFLVSFYNNEISEKSEIFDDQFSVERPDGSNFTLKIRSTKLEDSAMYFCASSPFGYGYTFGSGTRLTVV.

The chain uses TRBV4-2 and TRBJ1-1; TRBD1 is a possible D gene (5 bases). CDR3 length equals 15 residues. Trimming left V 1 base short and J 6 bases short, with 15 bases between. CDR1 is LGHNA and CDR2 is YNFKEQ in the germline V gene. The CDR3 reads CASSQGRDVRAEAFF. The CDR3 coding sequence is TGTGCCAGCAGCCAAGGGAGAGACGTCAGGGCTGAAGCTTTCTTT.

The genes are TRBV18 and TRBJ2-6, with 7 bases lining up with TRBD1. The CDR3 runs 16 residues. The V gene end was trimmed by 5 bases and the J gene end by 4 bases; junction bases not matched to a gene: 8. Germline values: CDR1 KGHSH, CDR2 LQKENI. The DNA of the CDR3 is TGTGCCAGCTCAGCCTTCGACAGGGCCGGGGCCAACGTCCTGACTTTC. Its protein product is CASSAFDRAGANVLTF.

This clone was observed a handful of times. V usage is TRBV30 and J usage is TRBJ1-2; D may be TRBD1 (5 bases). The CDR3 covers 12 residues. CDR1 and CDR2 (germline): GTSNPN, SVGIG (reference sequence). V was cut by 4 bases and J by 8 bases, with 14 bases left in between. CDR3 region: CAWNLIRDGYTF. DNA of the CDR3: TGTGCCTGGAATCTAATTAGGGACGGCTACACCTTC.

As to this clone: A junction end diverges from the germline sequence, so it may reflect a read error. This sequence joins TRBV7-7 and TRBJ2-5; D remains unclear. The CDR3 consists of 13 residues. Per germline, CDR1 SSHAT and CDR2 FNYEAQ (reference sequence). Here the CDR3 DNA reads TGTGCTAGCAGCTTCACTCAGCGCGGGACCCAGTACTTC. It codes for CASSFTQRGTQYF.

This chain uses TRBV7-2 with TRBJ2-7; TRBD1 is a possible D gene (6 bases). This CDR3 comprises 14 residues. CDR1 is SGHTA, CDR2 FQGNSA, per germline. V gave up 5 bases and J gave up 3 bases, with 14 bases separating them. The CDR3 loop reads CASSVGTQIYEQYF. DNA for the CDR3: TGTGCCAGCAGCGTCGGGACACAGATCTACGAGCAGTACTTC.

The J gene is TRBJ2-3, the V gene TRBV25-1, with 7 bases identical to TRBD1. The V and J ends lost 4 bases and 5 bases, in that order; junction bases with no gene match: 3. The CDR3 sequence is 13 residues long. CDR1 and CDR2 (germline): MGHDK, SYGVNS. In DNA, the CDR3 is TGTGCCAGCAGTGCCAGGGACAGAGATACGCAGTATTTT. Translated, it gives CASSARDRDTQYF.

The chain couples TRBV29-1 to TRBJ1-1, with D uncertain. The ends were cut back, 7 bases at V and 0 bases at J, with 12 bases in the middle. CDR3 length equals 13 residues. The germline V gene encodes CDR1 SQVTM and CDR2 ANQGSEA. The CDR3 DNA is TGCAGCGCCCACGGACGGTTGAACACTGAAGCTTTCTTT. Amino acids: CSAHGRLNTEAFF. The variable domain in full, completed from reference TRBV29-1 and TRBJ1-1, reads SAVISQKPSRDICQRGTSLTIQCQVDSQVTMMFWYRQQPGQSLTLIATANQGSEATYESGFVIDKFPISRPNLTFSTLTVSNMSPEDSSIYLCSAHGRLNTEAFFGQGTRLTVV.

This clone was observed a handful of times. The rearrangement joins TRBV10-3 to TRBJ2-1; D remains unclear. Germline V lookup: CDR1 ENHRY, CDR2 SYGVKD. The CDR3 runs 11 residues. V lost 0 bases and J lost 10, with 4 bases in between. CDR3 amino acids: CAISESEEQFF. Written as DNA, the CDR3 is TGTGCCATCAGTGAGTCAGAAGAGCAGTTCTTC.

The rearrangement uses TRBV5-1 and TRBJ2-7; 8 positions agree with TRBD1. The CDR3 covers 15 residues. Germline trimming cut 3 bases from V and 3 bases from J; bases unmatched to any gene: 8. CDR1 SGHRS and CDR2 YFSETQ come from the germline V gene. DNA for the CDR3: TGCGCCAGCAGCTCCACGGGACAGGTGTTCTACGAGCAGTACTTC. It yields the protein CASSSTGQVFYEQYF.

V usage is TRBV7-6 and J usage is TRBJ2-7, with 11 bases that match TRBD1. V gave up 5 bases and J gave up 5 bases; unmatched junction bases: 14. This CDR3 contains 17 residues. Germline CDR1 reads SGHVS; CDR2 reads FNYEAQ. The CDR3 DNA reads TGTGCCAGCAGCCCAAAAATCTTGGGACAGGGGGGACACGAGCAGTACTTC. Translating it yields CASSPKILGQGGHEQYF.

This chain connects TRBV7-3 to TRBJ2-3; possible D gene TRBD2, 7 bases. V lost 5 bases to trimming and J lost 0 bases, with 9 bases between them. This CDR3 region has 14 residues. The germline CDR1 and CDR2 sequences are SGHTA and FQGTGA. The DNA for the CDR3 is TGTGCCAGCAGCGCGGGGGCGAGCACAGATACGCAGTATTTT. It encodes CASSAGASTDTQYF.

This clone was found a few times. This chain connects TRBV28 to TRBJ2-7; D remains ambiguous. Trimming left V 6 bases short and J 0 bases short, with 9 bases between. CDR1 and CDR2 (germline): MDHEN, SYDVKM. CDR3 length: 13 amino acids. The CDR3 is CASSYDNSYEQYF. The CDR3 DNA sequence: TGTGCCAGCAGCTACGACAACTCCTACGAGCAGTACTTC.

The gene calls are TRBV30 and TRBJ2-5; 8 bases fit TRBD1. V gave up 2 bases and J gave up 4 bases; unmatched junction bases: 9. The CDR3 sequence is 15 residues long. Germline V gene sequence: CDR1 GTSNPN, CDR2 SVGIG (reference sequence). The CDR3 nucleotides read TGTGCCTGGAGTAGAGCAGGGGGCGCTCGAGAGACCCAGTACTTC. Translation gives CAWSRAGGARETQYF.

A note on this clone: This may be a read error: a much more frequent sequence differs by one nucleotide. The chain has TRBV5-6 and TRBJ2-7, with D perhaps being TRBD1 or TRBD2 (5 bases each). The V gene lost 0 bases and the J gene lost 3 bases, with 13 bases spanning the gap. Germline V gives CDR1 SGHDT, CDR2 YYEEEE. This CDR3 has 15 amino acids. The CDR3 here is CASSLALGAVYEQYF. CDR3 sequence (DNA): TGTGCCAGCAGCTTGGCCCTCGGGGCCGTCTACGAGCAGTACTTC.

The chain carries TRBV30 and TRBJ1-1; D is undetermined. Germline assignment: CDR1 GTSNPN and CDR2 SVGIG (reference sequence). CDR3 length: 14 residues. Trimming removed 3 bases at V and 1 base at J, with 12 bases between. In nucleotides, the CDR3 is TGTGCCTGGAGAAGGGAGGTCACGAACACTGAAGCTTTCTTT. Its protein is CAWRREVTNTEAFF.

The chain carries TRBV7-9 and TRBJ2-7; D remains unclear. Trimming removed 1 base from V and 5 bases from J, with 15 bases in between. CDR1 is SEHNR and CDR2 is FQNEAQ in the germline V gene (reference sequence). This CDR3 is built from 15 residues. Here the CDR3 reads CASSLGQPGIDEQYF. CDR3 DNA: TGTGCCAGCAGCTTAGGGCAGCCCGGCATCGACGAGCAGTACTTC.

The J gene is TRBJ2-3, the V gene TRBV4-1; 13 bases match TRBD2. V shed 0 bases and J 5 bases; nucleotides not matched to a gene: 17. The CDR3 length is 21 residues. Germline assignment: CDR1 MGHRA and CDR2 YSYEKL. The CDR3 sequence: CASSQDWGGLAGRSRGDTQYF. CDR3 nucleotide sequence: TGCGCCAGCAGCCAAGATTGGGGGGGACTAGCGGGGCGCAGTAGGGGAGATACGCAGTATTTT.

This clone was counted a few times. This chain links TRBV7-2 with TRBJ2-2; 7 positions agree with TRBD1. The CDR3 length is 14 residues. Trimming removed 5 bases from V and 5 bases from J; junction bases left unmatched: 5. CDR1 and CDR2 from the germline V gene are SGHTA and FQGNSA. CDR3 coding DNA: TGTGCCAGCAGCCCACGACAGGGAACCGGGGAGCTGTTTTTT. This sequence encodes CASSPRQGTGELFF.

The chain is built from TRBV15 and TRBJ1-2; D unclear. Trimming removed 3 bases at V and 4 bases at J, with 6 bases between. This CDR3 contains 12 residues. Germline lookup yields CDR1 LNHNV and CDR2 YYDKDF (reference sequence). CDR3: CATSRDFYGYTF. The CDR3 DNA follows: TGTGCCACCAGCAGGGATTTCTATGGCTACACCTTC.

This clone has just a few counts. V gene TRBV13 combines with J gene TRBJ2-1, with 9 bases lining up with TRBD1. The CDR3 length is 12 residues. The junction had 5 bases not matched to a gene; V was cut back by 7 bases and J by 10 bases. CDR1 PRHDT and CDR2 FYEKMQ come from the germline V gene (reference sequence). CDR3 sequence reads: CASTGTGNEQFF. The CDR3 DNA follows: TGTGCCAGCACCGGGACAGGGAACGAGCAGTTCTTC. The full variable domain, with the rest looked up from reference TRBV13 and TRBJ2-1, is AAGVIQSPRHLIKEKRETATLKCYPIPRHDTVYWYQQGPGQDPQFLISFYEKMQSDKGSIPDRFSAQQFSDYHSELNMSSLELGDSALYFCASTGTGNEQFFGPGTRLTVL.